This T cell receptor (beta chain) came from a study of T cell responses to AZD1222 COVID-19 vaccine. Note on this clone: Its antigen is still unknown.

The table came from immunoSEQ multiplex PCR; TCRdb's copy has only in-frame clones and leaves some out. The table has tens of thousands of clones, approximately 80% seen once. Study results and limitations: Repertoire sampling occurred only after the peak T cell response.

Germline V lookup: CDR1 LNHDA, CDR2 SQIVND (reference sequence). This CDR3 comprises 14 residues. V was shortened by 3 bases and J by 1 base, with 9 bases between the two germline ends. Specimen: peripheral blood, collected on day 0 of AZD1222 vaccination. The TCR sequence derives from an adult in good health. The chain combines TRBV19 with TRBJ1-1; perhaps TRBD1 as D (5 bases). The CDR3 sequence: CASSIWGRNTEAFF. The DNA of the CDR3 is TGTGCCAGTAGTATCTGGGGACGGAACACTGAAGCTTTCTTT.